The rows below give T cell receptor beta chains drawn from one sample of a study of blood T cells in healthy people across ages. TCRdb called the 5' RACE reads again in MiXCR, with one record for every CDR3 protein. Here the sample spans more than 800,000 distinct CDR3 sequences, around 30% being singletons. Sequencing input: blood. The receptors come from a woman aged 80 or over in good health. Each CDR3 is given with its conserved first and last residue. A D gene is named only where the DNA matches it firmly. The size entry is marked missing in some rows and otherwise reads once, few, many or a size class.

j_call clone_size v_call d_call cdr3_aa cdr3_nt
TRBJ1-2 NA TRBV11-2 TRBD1 CASSRQGVRAGYTF TGTGCCAGCAGCCGACAGGGAGTGAGGGCTGGCTACACCTTC
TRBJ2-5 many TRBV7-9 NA CATSLRETQYF TGTGCCACAAGTCTACGAGAGACCCAGTACTTC
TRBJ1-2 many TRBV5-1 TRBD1 CASSLEGQPTGYTF TGCGCCAGCAGCTTGGAGGGACAGCCTACGGGCTACACCTTC
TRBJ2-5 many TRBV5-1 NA CASSLAGQGSAETQYF TGCGCCAGCAGCTTGGCCGGACAAGGGTCTGCAGAGACCCAGTACTTC
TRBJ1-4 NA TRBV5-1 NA CASRTGVASNEKRFF TGCGCCAGCAGGACTGGGGTGGCCTCTAATGAAAAACGGTTTTTT
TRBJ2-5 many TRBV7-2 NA CASSSHARLGETQYF TGTGCCAGCAGCTCCCATGCGCGACTCGGAGAGACCCAGTACTTC
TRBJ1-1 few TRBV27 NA CASSFPGSSAEAFF TGTGCCAGCAGTTTTCCTGGCAGTAGCGCTGAAGCTTTCTTT
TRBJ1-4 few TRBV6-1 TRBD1 CASRNQGARTNEKLFF TGTGCCAGCAGGAACCAGGGGGCGAGGACTAATGAAAAACTGTTTTTT
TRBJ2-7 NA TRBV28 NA CASRLGQTYEQYF TGTGCCAGCAGACTTGGACAAACCTACGAGCAGTACTTC
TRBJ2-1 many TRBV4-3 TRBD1 CASSQSQGALYNEQFF TGCGCCAGCAGCCAGTCACAGGGGGCCCTCTACAATGAGCAGTTCTTC
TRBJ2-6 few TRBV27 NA CASGLRGANVLTF TGTGCCAGCGGATTGCGGGGGGCCAACGTCCTGACTTTC
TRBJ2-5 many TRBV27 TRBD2 CASRKSSGGAGETQYF TGTGCCAGCAGAAAGAGTAGCGGGGGGGCTGGGGAGACCCAGTACTTC
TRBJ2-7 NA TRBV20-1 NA CSAAPGTRLSYEQYF TGCAGTGCTGCCCCCGGGACTCGCCTCTCCTACGAGCAGTACTTC
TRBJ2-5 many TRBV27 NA CASSPGNRIETQYF TGTGCCAGCAGTCCAGGGAACAGAATAGAGACCCAGTACTTC
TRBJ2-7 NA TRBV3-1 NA CASNPTTGSREQYF TGTGCCAGCAACCCCACGACAGGATCTAGAGAGCAGTACTTC
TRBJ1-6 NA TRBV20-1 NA CSARNRRGTGNSPLHF TGCAGTGCTAGAAATCGGCGAGGGACGGGTAATTCACCCCTCCACTTT
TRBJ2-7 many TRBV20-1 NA CSAKAATTGVAYEQYF TGCAGTGCTAAGGCTGCCACAACGGGAGTAGCCTACGAGCAGTACTTC
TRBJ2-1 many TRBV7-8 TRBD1 CASSLGLRDRDYNEQFF TGTGCCAGCAGCTTAGGACTCCGGGACAGGGACTACAATGAGCAGTTCTTC
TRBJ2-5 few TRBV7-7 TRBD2 CASSRPGLDETQYF TGTGCTAGCAGCCGCCCGGGACTAGACGAGACCCAGTACTTC
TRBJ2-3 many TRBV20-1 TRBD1 CSAYRQGLADTQYF TGCAGTGCTTACCGACAGGGGTTAGCAGATACGCAGTATTTT
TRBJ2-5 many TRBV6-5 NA CASSYGRRGTLQTQYF TGTGCCAGCAGTTACGGGCGGCGGGGTACCCTCCAGACCCAGTACTTC
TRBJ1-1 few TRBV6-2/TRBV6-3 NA CASSQWHEAFF TGTGCCAGCAGTCAATGGCATGAAGCTTTCTTT
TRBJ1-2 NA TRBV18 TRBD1 CASSLQRKGQGVLEGGYTF TGTGCCAGCTCACTCCAAAGGAAAGGACAGGGGGTGCTTGAGGGCGGCTACACCTTC
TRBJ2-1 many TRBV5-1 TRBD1 CASSPRQGINEQFF TGCGCCAGCAGTCCGAGACAGGGTATCAATGAGCAGTTCTTC
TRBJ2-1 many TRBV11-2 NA CASSVSRDGSNEQFF TGTGCCAGCAGCGTCAGCCGGGACGGATCCAATGAGCAGTTCTTC
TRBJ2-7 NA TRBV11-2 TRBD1 CASSLQGVPPYEQYF TGTGCCAGCAGTTTACAGGGGGTGCCCCCCTACGAGCAGTACTTC
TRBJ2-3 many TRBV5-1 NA CASSLGRSDTQYF TGCGCCAGCAGCTTGGGTAGGTCCGATACGCAGTATTTT
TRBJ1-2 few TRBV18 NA CASSPSLEGDYGYTF TGTGCCAGCTCACCGTCCTTGGAGGGGGACTATGGCTACACCTTC
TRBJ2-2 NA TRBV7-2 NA CASSLYAAGELFF TGTGCCAGCAGCTTGTACGCCGCCGGGGAGCTGTTTTTT
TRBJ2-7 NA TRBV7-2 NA CASSLFTASYEQYF TGTGCCAGCAGCTTATTCACAGCCTCCTACGAGCAGTACTTC
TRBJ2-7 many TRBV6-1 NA CASSEQGRNEQYF TGTGCCAGCAGTGAACAGGGTCGGAACGAGCAGTACTTC
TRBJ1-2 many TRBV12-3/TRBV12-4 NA CASRPGDYYGYTF TGTGCCAGCAGACCGGGAGATTACTATGGCTACACCTTC
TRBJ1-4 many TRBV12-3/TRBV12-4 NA CASSLTVGEKLFF TGTGCCAGCAGTCTGACAGTCGGTGAAAAACTGTTTTTT
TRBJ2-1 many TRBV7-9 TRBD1 CASSYPDRVGLGQFF TGTGCCAGCAGCTACCCTGACAGGGTCGGACTGGGGCAGTTCTTC
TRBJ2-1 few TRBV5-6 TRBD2 CASTIRGDFYNEQFF TGTGCCAGCACTATCCGGGGGGATTTCTACAATGAGCAGTTCTTC
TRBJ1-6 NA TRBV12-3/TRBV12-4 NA CASSFTAVNSPLHF TGTGCCAGCAGTTTTACGGCCGTAAATTCACCCCTCCACTTT
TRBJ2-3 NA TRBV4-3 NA CASSQDRFSTDTQYF TGCGCCAGCAGCCAAGATAGATTTAGCACAGATACGCAGTATTTT
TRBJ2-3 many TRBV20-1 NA CSARDRPEAQYF TGCAGTGCTAGAGATCGTCCTGAAGCGCAGTATTTT
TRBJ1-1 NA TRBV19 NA CASSHADSMNTEAFF TGTGCCAGTAGCCACGCAGACAGTATGAACACTGAAGCTTTCTTT
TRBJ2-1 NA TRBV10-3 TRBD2 CAISDPDLRREETDYNEQFF TGTGCCATCAGTGACCCTGACTTGAGGCGGGAGGAAACAGACTACAATGAGCAGTTCTTC
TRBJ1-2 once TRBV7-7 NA CASSLVTRDNYGYTF TGTGCTAGCAGCTTAGTCACCAGGGACAACTATGGCTACACCTTC
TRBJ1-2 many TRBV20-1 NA CSAPDQIFYGYTF TGCAGTGCTCCGGATCAAATATTTTATGGCTACACCTTC
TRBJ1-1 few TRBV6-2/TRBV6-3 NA CASSSGQVNTEAFF TGTGCCAGCAGTTCGGGACAAGTGAACACTGAAGCTTTCTTT
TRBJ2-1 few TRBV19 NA CASSIGRGAYNEQFF TGTGCCAGTAGTATCGGCAGGGGAGCCTACAATGAGCAGTTCTTC
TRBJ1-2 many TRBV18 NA CASSPSAPINYGYTF TGTGCCAGCTCACCTTCAGCCCCGATTAACTATGGCTACACCTTC
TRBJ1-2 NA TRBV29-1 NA CSVEVRTYGYTF TGCAGCGTTGAAGTCCGCACCTATGGCTACACCTTC
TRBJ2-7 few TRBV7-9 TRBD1 CASSRQGATYNEQYF TGTGCCAGCAGCCGACAGGGGGCCACCTACAATGAGCAGTACTTC
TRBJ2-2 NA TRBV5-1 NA CASSPGGRTGELFF TGCGCCAGCAGCCCCGGGGGAAGGACCGGGGAGCTGTTTTTT
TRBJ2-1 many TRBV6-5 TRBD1 CASSSSGTETYNEQFF TGTGCCAGCAGTTCTTCAGGGACAGAGACCTACAATGAGCAGTTCTTC
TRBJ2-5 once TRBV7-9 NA CASSPGGGGSETQYF TGTGCCAGCAGCCCCGGAGGGGGAGGTAGTGAGACCCAGTACTTC
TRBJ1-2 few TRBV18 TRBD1 CASSPSTGVDYGYTF TGTGCCAGCTCACCATCCACAGGGGTGGACTATGGCTACACCTTC
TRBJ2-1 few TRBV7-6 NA CASSLWERAEQFF TGTGCCAGCAGCTTATGGGAGCGGGCCGAGCAGTTCTTC
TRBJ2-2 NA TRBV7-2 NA CASRPDGQARGGELFF TGTGCCAGCAGACCTGATGGGCAGGCTAGAGGCGGGGAGCTGTTTTTT
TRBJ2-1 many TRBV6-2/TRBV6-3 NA CASGTNEQFF TGTGCCAGCGGAACCAATGAGCAGTTCTTC
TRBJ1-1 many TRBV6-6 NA CASSYMSGGDTEAFF TGTGCCAGCAGTTATATGTCCGGAGGGGACACTGAAGCTTTCTTT
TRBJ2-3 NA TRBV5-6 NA CASSLRGNAQYF TGTGCCAGCAGCTTGCGGGGAAACGCGCAGTATTTT
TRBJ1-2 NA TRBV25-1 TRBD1 CASSAQGAFNYGYTF TGTGCCAGCAGTGCACAGGGGGCTTTTAACTATGGCTACACCTTC
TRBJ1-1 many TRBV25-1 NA CASSGPRGGNTEAFF TGTGCCAGCAGTGGACCCCGCGGAGGGAACACTGAAGCTTTCTTT
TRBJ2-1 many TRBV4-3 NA CASSQERGLSEQFF TGCGCCAGCAGCCAAGAGAGGGGGTTGAGTGAGCAGTTCTTC
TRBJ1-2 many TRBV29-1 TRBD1 CSVEGRSGTAYGYTF TGCAGCGTTGAAGGTCGGTCTGGGACAGCCTATGGCTACACCTTC